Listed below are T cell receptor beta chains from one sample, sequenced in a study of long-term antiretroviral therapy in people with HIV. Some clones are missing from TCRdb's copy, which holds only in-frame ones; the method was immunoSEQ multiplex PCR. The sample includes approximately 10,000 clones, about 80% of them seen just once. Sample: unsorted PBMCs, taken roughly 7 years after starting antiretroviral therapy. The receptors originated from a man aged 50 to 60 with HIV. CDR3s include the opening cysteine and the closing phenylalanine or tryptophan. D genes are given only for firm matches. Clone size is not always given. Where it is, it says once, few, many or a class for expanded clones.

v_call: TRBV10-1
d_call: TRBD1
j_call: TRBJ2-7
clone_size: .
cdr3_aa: CASSESAGTGSYEQYF
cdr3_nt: TGCGCCAGCAGTGAGTCTGCTGGGACAGGGTCGTACGAGCAGTACTTC

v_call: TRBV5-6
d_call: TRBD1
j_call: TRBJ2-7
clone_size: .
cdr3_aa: CASSLVQGAGEQYF
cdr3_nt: TGTGCCAGCAGCTTGGTGCAGGGGGCAGGCGAGCAGTACTTC

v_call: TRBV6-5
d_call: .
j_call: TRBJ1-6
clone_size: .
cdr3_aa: CASSPGPYNSPLHF
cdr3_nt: TGTGCCAGCAGTCCGGGACCTTATAATTCACCCCTCCACTTT

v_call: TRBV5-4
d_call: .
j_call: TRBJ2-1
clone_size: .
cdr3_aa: CASSLGPNEQFF
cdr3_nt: TGTGCCAGCAGCTTGGGTCCCAATGAGCAGTTCTTC

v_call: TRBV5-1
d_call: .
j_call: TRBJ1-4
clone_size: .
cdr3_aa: CASSFGLNNEKLFF
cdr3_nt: TGCGCCAGCAGCTTTGGACTCAATAATGAAAAACTGTTTTTT

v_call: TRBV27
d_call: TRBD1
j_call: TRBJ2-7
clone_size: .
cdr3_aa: CASSPRTGASYEQYF
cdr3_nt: TGTGCCAGCAGCCCGCGGACAGGAGCCTCCTACGAGCAGTACTTC

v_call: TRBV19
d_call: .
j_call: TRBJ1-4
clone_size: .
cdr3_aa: CASSIVPGVNEKLFF
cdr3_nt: TGTGCCAGTAGTATAGTGCCGGGGGTTAATGAAAAACTGTTTTTT

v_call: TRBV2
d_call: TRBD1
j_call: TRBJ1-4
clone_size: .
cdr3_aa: CASTMDRGTEKLFF
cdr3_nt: TGTGCCAGCACCATGGACAGGGGGACTGAAAAACTGTTTTTT

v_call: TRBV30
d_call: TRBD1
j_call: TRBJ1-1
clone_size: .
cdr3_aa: CAWTGGLAEAFF
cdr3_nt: TGTGCCTGGACAGGGGGATTGGCTGAAGCTTTCTTT

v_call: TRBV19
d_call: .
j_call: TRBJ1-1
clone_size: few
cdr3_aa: CASSMVGGTEAFF
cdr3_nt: TGTGCCAGTAGTATGGTAGGGGGCACTGAAGCTTTCTTT

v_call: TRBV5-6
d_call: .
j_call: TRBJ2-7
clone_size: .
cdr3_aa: CASSAGDNSYEQYF
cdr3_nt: TGTGCCAGCAGCGCGGGGGACAACTCCTACGAGCAGTACTTC